A selection of T cell receptor beta chains follows, all from one sample in a study of blood T cells in healthy people across ages. Via MiXCR, TCRdb re-called the 5' RACE reads, giving one row per CDR3 protein. In the table there are approximately 820,000 distinct CDR3 sequences, 40% to 50% of which are singletons. Sample: blood. These receptors were taken from a man aged 60 to 75 in good health. The CDR3 runs from the conserved cysteine through the conserved F or W. D genes are given only for firm matches. Part of the rows lack a size; the others show once, few, many or a class for expanded clones.

>TRBJ1-2|once|TRBV4-1|TRBD1
TGCGCCAGCAGCCAAGGACAGGGCTTCGAAGGCTACACCTTC
CASSQGQGFEGYTF
>TRBJ2-2|.|TRBV6-2/TRBV6-3|.
TGTGCCAGCAGTTACGCGGTAGGGACTGTCGGGGAGCTGTTTTTT
CASSYAVGTVGELFF
>TRBJ1-2|.|TRBV5-1|TRBD1
TGCGCCAGCCGCTCCGGGACAGGGCACTATGGCTACACCTTC
CASRSGTGHYGYTF
>TRBJ2-2|.|TRBV20-1|.
TGCAGTGCTCCGGGACCAAACACCGGGGAGCTGTTTTTT
CSAPGPNTGELFF
>TRBJ2-7|.|TRBV18|.
TGTGCCAGCTCACGAGAAACGGACAGCGGTGGGTACTTC
CASSRETDSGGYF
>TRBJ2-7|once|TRBV12-3/TRBV12-4|.
TGTGCCAGCAGTTTAGCCCGGGGGGCCTACAATGAGCAGTACTTC
CASSLARGAYNEQYF
>TRBJ1-2|.|TRBV15|.
TGTGCCACCAGCAGAGAGCGGGAAGGCTACACCTTC
CATSREREGYTF
>TRBJ2-1|few|TRBV20-1|.
TGCAGTACCCTAGTGCCGGGACTCCGACACAATGAGCAGTTCTTC
CSTLVPGLRHNEQFF
>TRBJ2-5|few|TRBV4-1|TRBD2
TGCGCCAGCAGCCAAGATCCGGGAACGTCTAGCGGGGTTGCTGTGCGAGAGACCCAGTACTTC
CASSQDPGTSSGVAVRETQYF
>TRBJ1-4|many|TRBV10-3|.
TGTGCCATCAGTGAGCAACAGATTACAGGAGCAACTAATGAAAAACTGTTTTTT
CAISEQQITGATNEKLFF
>TRBJ1-6|.|TRBV7-9|TRBD1
TGTGCCAGCAGAGACAGGGGCCAGAGCTCCTATAATTCACCCCTCCACTTT
CASRDRGQSSYNSPLHF
>TRBJ2-5|.|TRBV21-1|.
TGTGCCAGCAGCCCCCGCCGCAGGGTTGGGGAGACCCAGTACTTC
CASSPRRRVGETQYF
>TRBJ2-5|many|TRBV10-3|TRBD2
TGTGCCATCAGTGAGTCCGCTAGCGGGGGGCTTCAAGAGACCCAGTACTTC
CAISESASGGLQETQYF
>TRBJ2-7|few|TRBV29-1|.
TGCAGCGCCGGGGGCAGGGCGAGCCCCTACGAGCAGTACTTC
CSAGGRASPYEQYF
>TRBJ2-7|.|TRBV6-6|TRBD1
TGTGCCAGCAGACCTGGACAGGACTCCTACGAGCAGTACTTC
CASRPGQDSYEQYF
>TRBJ2-6|few|TRBV27|TRBD1
TGTGCCAGCAGTGGACCACCCTGGACAGGAATATCTCTGGGGGCCAACGTCCTGACTTTC
CASSGPPWTGISLGANVLTF
>TRBJ1-5|.|TRBV6-1|.
TGTGCCAGCAGGAGTAACAATCAGCCCCAGCATTTT
CASRSNNQPQHF
>TRBJ1-1|few|TRBV20-1|.
TGCAGTGCTGGCCGGGGGCCTAGGAACACTGAAGCTTTCTTT
CSAGRGPRNTEAFF
>TRBJ2-5|.|TRBV27|.
TGTGCCAGCAGTTTAAGCCCAGGGGTTTTGGAGACCCAGTACTTC
CASSLSPGVLETQYF
>TRBJ2-7|few|TRBV7-2|TRBD2
TGTGCCAGCAGCTTTGAGCGGGGGCTGAGGGAGTTAGGGTCCCAGTACTTC
CASSFERGLRELGSQYF
>TRBJ2-5|.|TRBV14|.
TGTGCCAGCAGCCAAGATCTTAATGCCAACAATGAGCAGTACTTC
CASSQDLNANNEQYF
>TRBJ2-5|many|TRBV7-2|TRBD2
TGTGCCAGCAGCTTTAGCGGGGGGACTCAAGAGACCCAGTACTTC
CASSFSGGTQETQYF
>TRBJ2-1|few|TRBV15|.
TGTGCCACCAGCAATGAGAGGGGCAAGAGGAATGAGCAGTTCTTC
CATSNERGKRNEQFF
>TRBJ2-7|.|TRBV20-1|.
TGCAGTGCCGAGGGAGGGGGCGCTTACGAGCAGTACTTC
CSAEGGGAYEQYF
>TRBJ1-2|.|TRBV28|.
TGTGCCAGCAGCTCGGGGGTTTACTATGGCTACACCTTC
CASSSGVYYGYTF
>TRBJ2-7|.|TRBV6-2/TRBV6-3|.
TGTGCCAGCACCGACGGGCTACCTTCCTACGAGCAGTACTTC
CASTDGLPSYEQYF
>TRBJ2-6|few|TRBV6-2/TRBV6-3|.
TGTGCCAGCAGTTATGGCTTCTCGTCCTCAGGGACGGCCAACGTCCTGACTTTC
CASSYGFSSSGTANVLTF
>TRBJ2-5|.|TRBV20-1|.
TGCAGTGCTAGAGGGGGCAAGGTAGATTACCAGACCCAGTACTTC
CSARGGKVDYQTQYF
>TRBJ1-2|.|TRBV7-2|.
TGTGCCAGCAGCGAGGACAGTAACTATGGCTACACCTTC
CASSEDSNYGYTF
>TRBJ1-2|.|TRBV24-1|.
TGTGCCACCAGTGATTTGTCAGGGCGGAATGGCTACACCTTC
CATSDLSGRNGYTF
>TRBJ2-1|.|TRBV7-2|TRBD1
TGTGCCAGCAGCCCCGGGACAGGGAGGACGGGGCCTAGGGGTGAGCAGTTCTTC
CASSPGTGRTGPRGEQFF
>TRBJ1-3|once|TRBV3-1|.
TGTGCCAGCAGCCAAGACGGTGGCAGTCTGGGAAACACCATATATTTT
CASSQDGGSLGNTIYF
>TRBJ1-2|.|TRBV19|.
TGTGCCACCAGGAACCGGGACAAGAATTACTATGGCTACACCTTC
CATRNRDKNYYGYTF
>TRBJ2-1|.|TRBV29-1|.
TGCAGCGCCTTTGCGGGGGCCCCCTACAATGAGCAGTTCTTC
CSAFAGAPYNEQFF
>TRBJ2-5|.|TRBV29-1|.
TGCAGCGTTGAAAAACTAAGTCAAGAGACCCAGTACTTC
CSVEKLSQETQYF
>TRBJ1-4|.|TRBV5-1|.
TGCGCCAGCAGCTCGAGCTCAACTAATGAAAAACTGTTTTTT
CASSSSSTNEKLFF
>TRBJ2-3|.|TRBV7-2|TRBD2
TGTGCCAGCAGCCAGGGTTCGGGACTAGTCTCCAGTACGCAGTATTTT
CASSQGSGLVSSTQYF
>TRBJ2-1|few|TRBV11-2|.
TGTGCCAGCAGCTTAGATTCGAGGGCCGCCTACAATGAGCAGTTCTTC
CASSLDSRAAYNEQFF
>TRBJ2-5|.|TRBV10-2|.
TGTGCCAGCAGTGAAGGAACGGAGCAGTACTTC
CASSEGTEQYF
>TRBJ2-7|.|TRBV7-9|TRBD1
TGTGCCAGCAAACAGGGGAAAGGCTACGAGCAGTACTTC
CASKQGKGYEQYF
>TRBJ2-7|many|TRBV20-1|.
TGCAGTGCCAAGGTCAGGACCCGTGCGCCGGACGAGCAGTACTTC
CSAKVRTRAPDEQYF
>TRBJ1-5|.|TRBV29-1|.
TGCAGCGTTTTGGACAGAGAGGGTCAGCCCCAGCATTTT
CSVLDREGQPQHF
>TRBJ2-1|few|TRBV7-3|TRBD1
TGTGCCAGCAGCCTAGACAGGGGGCCTTTGAATGAGCAGTTCTTC
CASSLDRGPLNEQFF